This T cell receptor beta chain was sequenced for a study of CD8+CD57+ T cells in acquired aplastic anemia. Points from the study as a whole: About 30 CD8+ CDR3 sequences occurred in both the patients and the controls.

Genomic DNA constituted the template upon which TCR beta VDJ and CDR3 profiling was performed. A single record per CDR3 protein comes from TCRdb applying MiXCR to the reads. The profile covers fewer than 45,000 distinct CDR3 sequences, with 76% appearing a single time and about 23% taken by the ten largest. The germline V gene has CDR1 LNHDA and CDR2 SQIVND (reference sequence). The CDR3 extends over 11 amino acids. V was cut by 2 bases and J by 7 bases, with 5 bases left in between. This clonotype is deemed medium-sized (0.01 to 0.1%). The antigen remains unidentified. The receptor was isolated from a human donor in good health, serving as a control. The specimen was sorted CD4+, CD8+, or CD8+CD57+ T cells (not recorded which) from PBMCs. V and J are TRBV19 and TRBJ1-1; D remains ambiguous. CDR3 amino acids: CASSISYEAFF. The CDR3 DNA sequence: TGTGCCAGTAGTATAAGTTATGAAGCTTTCTTT.